The 19 T cell receptor beta chains listed next were all sequenced from one sample in a study of blood T cells in healthy people across ages. PCR was performed a second time for 7 to 11 cycles using a sample-barcoded 5' primer and a J-beta primer mix. Via MiXCR, TCRdb re-called the 5' RACE reads, giving one row per CDR3 protein. The table has about 640,000 distinct CDR3 sequences, roughly 50% seen once. What was sequenced was blood. These TCRs come from a man aged 60 to 75 in good health.

The V gene is TRBV6-1, the J gene TRBJ1-2; D is ambiguous. CDR1 MNHNS and CDR2 SASEGT come from the germline V gene. There are 14 residues in the CDR3. Trimming removed 7 bases from V and 2 bases from J, with 14 bases in between. CDR3 residues: CASIPASYNYGYTF. In DNA form, the CDR3 reads TGTGCCAGCATCCCAGCCTCGTACAACTATGGCTACACCTTC.

This sequence joins TRBV6-6 and TRBJ1-5; D not certain. V gave up 3 bases and J gave up 6 bases, with 18 bases separating them. Germline V gene lookup returns CDR1 MNHNY and CDR2 SVGAGI (reference sequence). The CDR3 is 16 amino acids. The CDR3 spells CASSYAGPRGGQPQHF. CDR3 DNA: TGTGCCAGCAGTTATGCAGGCCCCCGGGGAGGTCAGCCCCAGCATTTT.

The chain couples TRBV20-1 to TRBJ2-3, with TRBD2 as a possible D gene (6 bases). Trimming removed 0 bases from V and 0 bases from J, with 10 bases in between. The CDR3 spans 15 residues. Germline V lookup: CDR1 DFQATT, CDR2 SNEGSKA (reference sequence). The CDR3 protein is CSARDGRGSTDTQYF. As DNA, the CDR3 is TGCAGTGCTAGAGATGGACGGGGGAGCACAGATACGCAGTATTTT.

The genes are TRBV6-2 or TRBV6-3 and TRBJ2-1, with TRBD1 identical over 8 bases. Germline V gene sequence: CDR1 MNHEY, CDR2 SVGEGT. Trimming removed 2 bases from V and 6 bases from J; junction bases left unmatched: 9. This CDR3 comprises 16 residues. The CDR3 loop is CASSYATGGSGNEQFF. The DNA for the CDR3 is TGTGCCAGCAGTTACGCAACAGGGGGGTCGGGCAATGAGCAGTTCTTC.

The V gene is TRBV5-4, the J gene TRBJ2-4; 7 positions match TRBD1. V shed 2 bases, J shed 13 bases, and the junction held 18 bases outside the gene matches. Germline V gene data show CDR1 as SGHNT and CDR2 as YYREEE (reference sequence). The length of the CDR3 is 16 residues. CDR3 residues: CASSFSPNRGGREQYF. The CDR3 coding sequence is TGTGCCAGCAGCTTCAGCCCCAACAGGGGTGGAAGAGAGCAGTACTTC.

This chain uses TRBV28 with TRBJ2-5; D may match TRBD1 or TRBD2 (6 bases each). V dropped 3 bases and J dropped 11 bases, with 16 bases sitting between them. Germline assignment: CDR1 MDHEN and CDR2 SYDVKM. The CDR3 has 13 residues. In DNA, the CDR3 is TGTGCCAGCAGTTTGGTACAGGGCGGGGAGCAGTACTTC. It encodes CASSLVQGGEQYF.

CDR3 sequence: CASRSTGNTEAFF. The CDR3, as DNA: TGTGCCAGCCGATCAACAGGGAACACTGAAGCTTTCTTT. The V gene is TRBV3-1, the J gene TRBJ1-1, with D possibly TRBD1 on 5 matching bases. In germline, CDR1 is LGHDT, CDR2 YNNKEL (reference sequence). The germline V and J ends were trimmed by 8 bases and 1 base, with 11 bases remaining between them. The CDR3 sequence is 13 residues long.

The chain joins TRBV2 to TRBJ2-7; D unresolved. CDR3 length equals 13 residues. Germline values: CDR1 SNHLY, CDR2 FYNNEI. The germline V and J ends were trimmed by 10 bases and 3 bases, with 16 bases remaining between them. The CDR3 coding sequence is TGTGCCATCTCGCCCAGCTTGGGCTACGAGCAGTACTTC. This gives the protein CAISPSLGYEQYF.

This chain uses TRBV7-6 with TRBJ1-4, with D possibly being TRBD1 (5 bases). Germline V gene sequence: CDR1 SGHVS, CDR2 FNYEAQ. The V and J ends lost 1 base and 3 bases respectively, with 12 bases between them. CDR3 length: 16 residues. CDR3 nucleotides: TGTGCCAGCAGCTTAGGGGGGTGGCGCCCTAATGAAAAACTGTTTTTT. Translating it yields CASSLGGWRPNEKLFF.

This chain joins TRBV20-1 and TRBJ2-3, with 8 bases aligning to TRBD2. J was trimmed by 6 bases and V by 5 bases; bases with no gene match: 13. Germline V gene sequence: CDR1 DFQATT, CDR2 SNEGSKA (reference sequence). There are 15 residues in the CDR3. The CDR3 sequence is CSAPSGGRLKDTQYF. The CDR3 nucleotides read TGCAGTGCTCCGAGCGGGGGCCGTTTAAAGGATACGCAGTATTTT.

V is TRBV12-3 or TRBV12-4 and J is TRBJ1-5, with 8 bases identical to TRBD1. This CDR3 region has 14 residues. The V segment lost 6 bases and the J segment 3 bases; nucleotides outside the gene matches: 4. CDR3 sequence reads: CASRRGQVNQPQHF. CDR3 bases: TGTGCCAGCAGGAGGGGACAGGTCAATCAGCCCCAGCATTTT.

For this clonotype: It may be a read error: a sequence one base away is much more abundant. This rearrangement joins TRBV29-1 to TRBJ1-2, with TRBD1 matching over 8 bases. V shed 7 bases and J 2 bases; nucleotides not matched to a gene: 6. The CDR3 consists of 13 residues. Germline CDR1 is SQVTM and CDR2 is ANQGSEA. The CDR3 coding sequence is TGCAGCGCCGGACAGGGAGACAACTATGGCTACACCTTC. Its protein is CSAGQGDNYGYTF.

This clonotype has more than one count but fewer than ten. V usage is TRBV9 and J usage is TRBJ2-5, with unresolved D. The length of the CDR3 is 13 residues. V was cut by 0 bases and J by 2 bases, with 5 bases left in between. In germline, CDR1 is SGDLS, CDR2 YYNGEE. CDR3 DNA: TGTGCCAGCAGCGTAGGCCCACAAGAGACCCAGTACTTC. Translating gives CASSVGPQETQYF.

The genes are TRBV5-1 and TRBJ2-7; 10 bases fit TRBD1. V shed 0 bases and J 2 bases; nucleotides not matched to a gene: 2. The CDR3 length is 15 residues. Looked up from germline, CDR1 is SGHRS and CDR2 is YFSETQ. CDR3 coding DNA: TGCGCCAGCAGCTTGGGGACAGGGGGTCCCTACGAGCAGTACTTC. Translated: CASSLGTGGPYEQYF.

CDR3 protein: CASSLGASPGSPLHF. Written as DNA, the CDR3 is TGTGCCAGCAGCCTGGGGGCCAGCCCGGGGTCACCCCTCCACTTT. This chain uses TRBV3-1 with TRBJ1-6, with a tentative D call TRBD1 (6 bases). The CDR3 length is 15 residues. Trimming stripped 4 bases from V and 10 bases from J, with 17 bases between. Per germline, CDR1 LGHDT and CDR2 YNNKEL (reference sequence).

The chain couples TRBV2 to TRBJ2-4; tentative D call: TRBD1 (6 bases). V dropped 6 bases and J dropped 13 bases, with 16 bases sitting between them. CDR3 size: 12 residues. The germline V gene has CDR1 SNHLY and CDR2 FYNNEI. CDR3 nucleotide sequence: TGTGCCAGCAGGATCGACAGGAGTGAGCAGTACTTC. This gives the protein CASRIDRSEQYF.

This clonotype was picked up one time. This chain joins TRBV11-2 and TRBJ2-1; TRBD2 agrees at 7 bases. The CDR3 covers 21 residues. The ends lost 1 base at V and 0 bases at J; junction bases unmatched: 18. Germline CDR1 is SGHAT and CDR2 is FQNNGV. CDR3 in amino acids: CASSLGPWEGRSDRSYNEQFF. The CDR3 DNA is TGTGCCAGCAGCTTAGGTCCCTGGGAGGGACGAAGTGACCGCTCCTACAATGAGCAGTTCTTC.

This clonotype occurred a few times. The chain is built from TRBV7-9 and TRBJ2-5, with 10 bases identical to TRBD2. The J segment lost 4 bases and the V segment lost 5 bases, leaving 4 bases of the junction unmatched. Germline CDR1 reads SEHNR; CDR2 reads FQNEAQ (reference sequence). CDR3 size: 14 residues. DNA of the CDR3: TGTGCCAGCAGCCTCCTAGCGGGGGCAGAGACCCAGTACTTC. Translating gives CASSLLAGAETQYF. The entire variable domain, with the rest obtained from reference TRBV7-9 and TRBJ2-5, is as follows: DTGVSQNPRHKITKRGQNVTFRCDPISEHNRLYWYRQTLGQGPEFLTYFQNEAQLEKSRLLSDRFSAERPKGSFSTLEIQRTEQGDSAMYLCASSLLAGAETQYFGPGTRLLVL.

The chain uses TRBV12-3 or TRBV12-4 and TRBJ2-3; 7 bases map to TRBD2. The V gene end was trimmed by 3 bases and the J gene end by 1 base; junction bases not matched to a gene: 4. The CDR3 extends over 15 amino acids. CDR3 nucleotide sequence: TGTGCCAGCAGTTTCGGGGGAGGGGGCACAGATACGCAGTATTTT. It encodes CASSFGGGGTDTQYF.